This passage covers 22 T cell receptor beta chains from one sample sequenced in a study of OX40 agonist ivuxolimab in advanced cancers. TCRdb's copy holds only in-frame clones and misses some; the assay was immunoSEQ multiplex PCR. The sample holds roughly 67,000 clones, 87% seen once. The source was CD4+ or CD8+ T cells sorted from blood, collected in a trial of the OX40 agonist ivuxolimab. The receptors derive from an adult with an advanced solid tumor such as melanoma, head and neck, liver or kidney cancer.

CDR3 amino acids: CASSYWGGSDGYTF. In DNA form, the CDR3 reads TGTGCCAGCAGTTATTGGGGGGGTAGCGATGGCTACACCTTC. The chain recombines TRBV6-5 with TRBJ1-2, with D perhaps matching TRBD1 (5 bases). Germline V gene sequence: CDR1 MNHEY, CDR2 SVGAGI. Trimming took 3 bases from V and 6 from J, leaving 14 bases between them. This CDR3 is built from 14 residues.

V usage is TRBV30 and J usage is TRBJ1-2, with D maybe TRBD1 (5 bases). The CDR3 runs 14 residues. Germline CDR1 reads GTSNPN; CDR2 reads SVGIG (reference sequence). The V and J ends lost 0 bases and 7 bases respectively, with 15 bases between them. The CDR3 here is CAWSVGLPVSGYTF. The CDR3 coding sequence is TGTGCCTGGAGTGTGGGACTCCCAGTGTCTGGCTACACCTTC. The variable domain in full, completed from reference TRBV30 and TRBJ1-2, reads SQTIHQWPATLVQPVGSPLSLECTVEGTSNPNLYWYRQAAGRGLQLLFYSVGIGQISSEVPQNLSASRPQDRQFILSSKKLLLSDSGFYLCAWSVGLPVSGYTFGSGTRLTVV.

The count of this clone is one. The gene calls are TRBV28 and TRBJ1-4; 7 bases agree with TRBD1. V gave up 3 bases and J gave up 8 bases; unmatched junction bases: 9. This CDR3 is 15 amino acids long. Germline V gene data show CDR1 as MDHEN and CDR2 as SYDVKM. CDR3 DNA: TGTGCCAGCAGTTTGGTTAACAGGGGCGACGAAAAACTGTTTTTT. This gives the protein CASSLVNRGDEKLFF. Full variable domain (remainder filled in from reference TRBV28 and TRBJ1-4): DVKVTQSSRYLVKRTGEKVFLECVQDMDHENMFWYRQDPGLGLRLIYFSYDVKMKEKGDIPEGYSVSREKKERFSLILESASTNQTSMYLCASSLVNRGDEKLFFGSGTQLSVL.

This chain joins TRBV29-1 and TRBJ2-1, with 9 bases that match TRBD2. Per the germline V gene, CDR1 is SQVTM and CDR2 is ANQGSEA. This CDR3 has 16 residues. V was clipped by 4 bases and J by 3 bases; unmatched bases: 10. This CDR3 reads CSVALREGQFYNEQFF. The DNA for the CDR3 is TGCAGCGTTGCCTTGCGGGAGGGCCAATTCTACAATGAGCAGTTCTTC.

This chain uses TRBV20-1 with TRBJ2-7, with D perhaps matching TRBD1 or TRBD2 (5 bases each). Germline V gene sequence: CDR1 DFQATT, CDR2 SNEGSKA (reference sequence). The CDR3 is 8 amino acids. The chain's CDR3 is CSLGGQYF. The CDR3 nucleotides read TGCAGCCTTGGGGGGCAGTACTTC.

The chain combines TRBV7-2 with TRBJ1-1; 7 bases map to TRBD1. Germline V gene data show CDR1 as SGHTA and CDR2 as FQGNSA. V trimming: 7 bases; J trimming: 3 bases; junction bases outside the gene matches: 8. This CDR3 has 14 residues. The CDR3 here is CASKQGDQYTEAFF. DNA for the CDR3: TGTGCCAGCAAGCAGGGGGACCAGTACACTGAAGCTTTCTTT.

The V and J genes are TRBV5-6 and TRBJ1-2; TRBD1 might be the D (5 bases). V lost 6 bases and J 1 base, leaving 16 bases between the germline ends. The CDR3 is 15 residues long. CDR1 and CDR2 from the germline V gene are SGHDT and YYEEEE. The CDR3 here is CASNADMGGNYGYTF. CDR3 sequence (DNA): TGTGCCAGCAACGCCGACATGGGGGGTAACTATGGCTACACCTTC.

The chain recombines TRBV19 with TRBJ1-5; D remains unclear. In germline, CDR1 is LNHDA, CDR2 SQIVND (reference sequence). The CDR3 loop spans 14 amino acids. Deletions cut 2 bases from V and 4 bases from J, with 9 bases between. The CDR3 protein is CASSIRDTNQPQHF. CDR3 nucleotides: TGTGCCAGTAGTATACGTGACACAAATCAGCCCCAGCATTTT.

The V gene is TRBV7-2, the J gene TRBJ2-1; a weak D match, TRBD2 (5 bases). Trimming removed 2 bases at V and 12 bases at J, with 11 bases between. The germline CDR1 and CDR2 sequences are SGHTA and FQGNSA. The CDR3 totals 12 residues. This chain's CDR3 is CASSLMAGGQFF. DNA for the CDR3: TGTGCCAGCAGCTTAATGGCCGGAGGGCAGTTCTTC.

The table lists this clone with a few counts. This chain joins TRBV11-2 and TRBJ2-2, with a possible D match to TRBD2 (7 bases). This CDR3 has 15 amino acids. The V gene's germline CDR1 is SGHAT and CDR2 FQNNGV. V was pared by 4 bases and J by 7 bases, with 16 bases between. The CDR3 here is CASSSPAGAIGELFF. The CDR3 bases are TGTGCCAGCAGCTCCCCGGCGGGGGCGATCGGGGAGCTGTTTTTT.

This chain links TRBV7-6 with TRBJ2-1; TRBD2 matches at 14 bases. After removal of 5 bases from V and 7 bases from J, the junction contained 7 bases not matched to a gene. CDR1 and CDR2 from the germline V gene are SGHVS and FNYEAQ. The CDR3 extends over 16 amino acids. The chain's CDR3 is CASSPQGTSGRNEQFF. DNA for the CDR3: TGTGCCAGCAGCCCGCAGGGGACTAGCGGGAGAAATGAGCAGTTCTTC.

The V and J genes are TRBV30 and TRBJ2-2; no clear D gene. The germline V gene encodes CDR1 GTSNPN and CDR2 SVGIG (reference sequence). Trimming removed 1 base at V and 2 bases at J, with 26 bases between. This CDR3 is built from 20 residues. This chain's CDR3 is CAWSGLEPGKTALNTGELFF. The CDR3, as DNA: TGTGCCTGGAGTGGCCTTGAGCCAGGAAAGACGGCCCTAAACACCGGGGAGCTGTTTTTT.

The V and J genes are TRBV7-2 and TRBJ1-6, with D perhaps matching TRBD1 (5 bases). The CDR3 is 14 residues long. V was pared by 1 base and J by 6 bases, with 7 bases between. Germline V lookup: CDR1 SGHTA, CDR2 FQGNSA. The CDR3 region is CASSLGQLNSPLHF. The DNA for the CDR3 is TGTGCCAGCAGCTTAGGACAGCTTAATTCACCCCTCCACTTT.

Only a few counts were recorded for this clone. CDR3 in DNA: TGTGCCAGTAGTAACAGCTTGGGCGGCTACACCTTC. Protein product: CASSNSLGGYTF. The gene calls are TRBV19 and TRBJ1-2; D is unclear. This CDR3 contains 12 residues. Germline V gene data show CDR1 as LNHDA and CDR2 as SQIVND (reference sequence). Trimming shortened V by 4 bases and J by 8 bases, and 11 bases separated the two germline ends.

The chain joins TRBV14 to TRBJ2-3, with D unclear. Germline-derived CDR1 and CDR2 are SGHDN and FVKESK. V was pared by 1 base and J by 0 bases, with 17 bases between. The CDR3 contains 18 residues. The CDR3 DNA reads as TGTGCCAGCAGCCAAGTTGGATTTGCTAGTCTTAGCACAGATACGCAGTATTTT. This sequence encodes CASSQVGFASLSTDTQYF. Drawing the rest from reference TRBV14 and TRBJ2-3, the complete variable domain is EAGVTQFPSHSVIEKGQTVTLRCDPISGHDNLYWYRRVMGKEIKFLLHFVKESKQDESGMPNNRFLAERTGGTYSTLKVQPAELEDSGVYFCASSQVGFASLSTDTQYFGPGTRLTVL.

The rearrangement uses TRBV4-1 and TRBJ1-5; TRBD1 is a possible D gene (6 bases). V shed 0 bases and J shed 9 bases, with 15 bases lying between them. The CDR3 extends over 15 amino acids. Germline V CDR1 and CDR2: MGHRA, YSYEKL. The CDR3, as DNA: TGCGCCAGCAGCCAAGATGTGACAGGAGTAGGGCCCCAGCATTTT. It encodes CASSQDVTGVGPQHF.

This clone was seen only a few times. V usage is TRBV2 and J usage is TRBJ2-7, with a tentative D call TRBD1 (6 bases). The V end lost 7 bases, the J end lost 0 bases, and 7 bases lay between the germline ends. The germline V gene has CDR1 SNHLY and CDR2 FYNNEI. This CDR3 spans 12 amino acids. The CDR3 is CASTGDSYEQYF. Here the CDR3 DNA reads TGTGCCAGCACAGGGGACTCCTACGAGCAGTACTTC.

This chain uses TRBV10-1 with TRBJ2-1; D unresolved. V lost 5 bases and J 2 bases, leaving 7 bases between the germline ends. The germline CDR1 and CDR2 sequences are WNHNN and SYGVQD (reference sequence). The CDR3 covers 13 residues. For the CDR3, the DNA is TGCGCCAGCAGTCTCACAGCCTACAATGAGCAGTTCTTC. It translates to CASSLTAYNEQFF.

The chain uses TRBV28 and TRBJ2-4; unclear D gene. The ends were cut back, 7 bases at V and 10 bases at J, with 14 bases in the middle. CDR3 size: 12 residues. Germline loops: CDR1 MDHEN, CDR2 SYDVKM. CDR3 bases: TGTGCCAGCAACGGTGGGTTGGGTATTCAGTACTTC. It translates to CASNGGLGIQYF.

The chain joins TRBV27 to TRBJ2-7; the match to TRBD1 covers 10 bases. The CDR3 spans 15 residues. The germline gives CDR1 MNHEY, CDR2 SMNVEV (reference sequence). Trimming took 8 bases from V and 0 from J; bases not matched to a gene: 7. CDR3 sequence (DNA): TGTGCCAGCTTGGACAGGGGGACCAGCTCCTACGAGCAGTACTTC. As protein: CASLDRGTSSYEQYF.

The chain uses TRBV5-5 and TRBJ1-2; 11 nucleotides match TRBD1. Germline V CDR1 and CDR2: SGHKS, YYEKEE (reference sequence). Unmatched junction bases numbered 11, after V lost 4 bases and J lost 9 bases. The CDR3 runs 15 residues. CDR3 DNA sequence: TGTGCCAGCAGCAAAATCGGGACAGGGGGTCGGAGCTACACCTTC. Its translation: CASSKIGTGGRSYTF.

This sequence joins TRBV4-1 and TRBJ2-3; a possible D gene is TRBD1 (7 bases). The CDR3 consists of 16 residues. V was pared by 2 bases and J by 6 bases, with 18 bases between. The germline gives CDR1 MGHRA, CDR2 YSYEKL. The CDR3 reads CASSQKTDRAGDTQYF. The CDR3 nucleotides are TGCGCCAGCAGCCAAAAGACCGACAGGGCGGGGGATACGCAGTATTTT.